Listed below are T cell receptor beta chains from one sample, sequenced in a study of human T cells and chemical hapten exposure. TCRdb independently ran MiXCR on the RACE reads; one entry per CDR3 protein. The table records 65,000 to 100,000 distinct CDR3 sequences, 6.6% of them present only once. The sequenced sample was whole blood, obtained in connection with sensitization to the hapten diphenylcyclopropenone (DPC). All receptors derive from a woman aged 25 to 39 with alopecia areata. Some clones in this sample may be carry-over from other donors' samples. CDR3s leave out the opening cysteine and the closing phenylalanine or tryptophan.

v_gene	j_gene	CDR3aa
TRBV7-2	TRBJ2-5	ASSSGLVQETQY
TRBV29-1	TRBJ2-1	SVEVWDLGYSYNEQF
TRBV29-1	TRBJ1-4	SVVEGINEKLF
TRBV2	TRBJ2-1	ASNGLNYNEQF
TRBV7-9	TRBJ2-6	ASSLGDSSSGTNVLT
TRBV25-1	TRBJ2-7	ASTLTDATGQY
TRBV20-1	TRBJ2-6	SARDPNGVSGANVLT
TRBV18	TRBJ1-2	ASSPSFGQASNYGYT
TRBV14	TRBJ2-7	ASSQAGTVFYEQY
TRBV20-1	TRBJ2-7	SARDGGGAGHEQY